Listed below are T cell receptor beta chains from one sample, sequenced in a study of cytomegalovirus exposure and HLA in healthy donors. Measured with immunoSEQ multiplex PCR; TCRdb has only the in-frame clones, and not every one. The table records about 190,000 clones, over 80% of them present only once. What was sequenced was PBMCs. The receptors derive from a man aged 40-55 years in good health and CMV-seropositive. Each CDR3 is given with its conserved first and last residue. The D gene is left open where the match is weak. Size is omitted from some rows. Given values are once, few, many or a class for expanded clones.

>TRBD1|TRBJ1-2|TRBV5-1|NA
CASSGGKDRVTYGYTF
TGCGCCAGCAGCGGAGGGAAGGACAGGGTGACTTATGGCTACACCTTC
>TRBD2|TRBJ2-3|TRBV11-2|NA
CASSLGIGLVSTDTQYF
TGTGCCAGCAGCTTAGGAATTGGACTAGTTAGCACAGATACGCAGTATTTT
>NA|TRBJ2-7|TRBV9|NA
CASSEGDRYEQYF
TGTGCCAGCAGCGAAGGGGATCGGTACGAGCAGTACTTC
>TRBD1|TRBJ1-1|TRBV9|NA
CASSVDRGGTEAFF
TGTGCCAGCAGCGTAGACAGGGGTGGTACTGAAGCTTTCTTT
>TRBD2|TRBJ2-7|TRBV10-3|few
CAISDPGLVYYEQYF
TGTGCCATCAGTGACCCCGGACTAGTTTACTACGAGCAGTACTTC
>TRBD1|TRBJ1-1|TRBV7-2|NA
CASSSGTGGMNTEAFF
TGTGCCAGCAGCTCTGGGACAGGGGGCATGAACACTGAAGCTTTCTTT
>NA|TRBJ2-5|TRBV19|NA
CASWDSRGTQYF
TGTGCCAGTTGGGACTCCCGAGGGACCCAGTACTTC
>TRBD1|TRBJ2-6|TRBV6-5|once
CASSYTGAGANVLTF
TGTGCCAGCAGTTACACAGGGGCTGGGGCCAACGTCCTGACTTTC
>TRBD1|TRBJ2-7|TRBV7-9|NA
CSSSLYRDRGKYEQYF
TGTTCCAGCAGCTTATACCGGGACAGGGGAAAGTACGAGCAGTACTTC
>TRBD2|TRBJ2-3|TRBV7-6|few
CASSLVSGGGPNTQYF
TGTGCCAGCAGCTTAGTTAGCGGGGGGGGGCCAAATACGCAGTATTTT
>TRBD1|TRBJ1-1|TRBV10-3|once
CAIRSEGANTEAFF
TGTGCCATCAGATCGGAGGGGGCGAACACTGAAGCTTTCTTT
>NA|TRBJ1-2|TRBV5-8|NA
CASSLGGEDYGYTF
TGTGCCAGCAGCTTGGGCGGGGAGGACTATGGCTACACCTTC
>NA|TRBJ1-5|TRBV7-2|NA
CASSFQGGNQPQHF
TGTGCCAGCAGCTTTCAAGGAGGCAATCAGCCCCAGCATTTT
>TRBD1|TRBJ1-5|TRBV6-5|NA
CASSSTGGASNQPQHF
TGTGCCAGCAGTTCAACAGGGGGCGCCAGCAATCAGCCCCAGCATTTT
>TRBD1|TRBJ1-6|TRBV4-2|NA
CASSQTGGDNSPLHF
TGTGCCAGCAGCCAAACAGGGGGTGATAATTCACCCCTCCACTTT
>TRBD2|TRBJ2-3|TRBV11-3|NA
CASSGPAGGRNTDTQYF
TGTGCCAGCAGCGGGCCCGCGGGGGGACGAAACACAGATACGCAGTATTTT
>TRBD1|TRBJ2-1|TRBV6-1|NA
CAIPGQQYNEQFF
TGTGCCATTCCGGGACAGCAATACAATGAGCAGTTCTTC
>TRBD2|TRBJ2-7|TRBV7-2|NA
CASSPSWGRGGNEQYF
TGTGCCAGCAGCCCGTCTTGGGGGCGGGGGGGAAACGAGCAGTACTTC
>NA|TRBJ2-7|TRBV13|NA
CASSLGLGIGEQYF
TGTGCCAGCAGCTTGGGGCTAGGAATCGGCGAGCAGTACTTC
>NA|TRBJ2-3|TRBV18|NA
CASSPGTPTSTDTQYF
TGTGCCAGCTCACCCGGGACACCAACAAGCACAGATACGCAGTATTTT
>NA|TRBJ2-1|TRBV9|NA
CASSVEGVPYNEQFF
TGTGCCAGCAGCGTAGAGGGGGTGCCCTACAATGAGCAGTTCTTC
>NA|TRBJ1-5|TRBV10-3|NA
CAIRGGDNQPQHF
TGTGCCATCAGGGGGGGGGACAATCAGCCCCAGCATTTT
>NA|TRBJ1-1|TRBV5-6|NA
CASSSEGGVNTEAFF
TGTGCCAGCAGCTCTGAGGGGGGGGTGAACACTGAAGCTTTCTTT
>TRBD1|TRBJ2-2|TRBV5-4|NA
CASSLEQGVGELFF
TGTGCCAGCAGCTTGGAACAGGGGGTCGGGGAGCTGTTTTTT